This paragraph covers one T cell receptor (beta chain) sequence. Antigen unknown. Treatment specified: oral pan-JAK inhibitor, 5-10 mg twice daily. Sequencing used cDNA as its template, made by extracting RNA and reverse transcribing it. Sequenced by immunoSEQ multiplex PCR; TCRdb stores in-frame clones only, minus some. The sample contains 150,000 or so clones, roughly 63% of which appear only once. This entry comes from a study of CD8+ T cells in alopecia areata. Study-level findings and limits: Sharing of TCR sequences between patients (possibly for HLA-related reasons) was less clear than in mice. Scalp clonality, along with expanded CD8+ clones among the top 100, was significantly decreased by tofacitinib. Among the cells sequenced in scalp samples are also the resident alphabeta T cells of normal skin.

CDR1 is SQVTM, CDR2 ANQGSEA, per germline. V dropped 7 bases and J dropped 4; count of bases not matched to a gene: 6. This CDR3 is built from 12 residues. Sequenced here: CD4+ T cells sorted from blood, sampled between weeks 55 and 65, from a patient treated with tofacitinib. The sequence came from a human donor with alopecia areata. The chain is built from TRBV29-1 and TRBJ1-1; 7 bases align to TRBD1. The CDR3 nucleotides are TGCAGCGCTAGACAGGGAGGCACTGAAGCTTTCTTT. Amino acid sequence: CSARQGGTEAFF.